This TCR beta chain was retrieved from a study of blood T cell repertoires in COVID-19. Study details: Acute-phase and convalescent COVID-19 samples originated in the United States, Italy and Spain. The analysed material was cDNA or gDNA that came from T cells, B-cell-depleted T cells, or PBMCs.

The assay was immunoSEQ multiplex PCR, and TCRdb's table has in-frame clones only and misses some. The sample lists roughly 72,000 clones; 82% were seen once. This clone was seen just once. Germline trimming cut 3 bases from V and 7 bases from J; bases unmatched to any gene: 21. Germline V gives CDR1 MDHEN, CDR2 SYDVKM. This CDR3 is built from 21 residues. The sequence derives from an elderly woman with acute or convalescent COVID-19. Sequenced: peripheral blood. The rearrangement uses TRBV28 and TRBJ2-1; 13 bases line up with TRBD2. In DNA, the CDR3 is TGTGCCAGCAGTTTTACCATGACAGGCGGACTAGCGGGAGAGGATGTGAATGAGCAGTTCTTC. Encoded protein: CASSFTMTGGLAGEDVNEQFF.